Following are 25 T cell receptor beta chains from one sample sequenced in a study of spatial heterogeneity in lung cancer. The time point here: sample taken at primary tumor resection. Without sorting, whole RNA was sequenced from tumor, nontumor lung or frozen PBMC. A single record per CDR3 protein comes from TCRdb applying MiXCR to the 5' RACE reads. The table records about 2,000 distinct CDR3 sequences, approximately 12% of them present only once. Sequencing used normal lung tissue next to the tumor, obtained at surgery. These receptors all come from a male donor with early-stage non-small cell lung cancer.

Relative to its sample, this clonotype is medium-sized. In a library made to pick up alpha chains, this beta chain is a stray read with a size that means little. The chain joins TRBV28 to TRBJ2-4, with D perhaps matching TRBD1 or TRBD2 (6 bases each). The germline gives CDR1 MDHEN, CDR2 SYDVKM. This CDR3 is built from 15 residues. V lost 3 bases to trimming and J lost 3 bases, with 12 bases between them. The CDR3 reads CASSFPGGDKNIQYF. The CDR3 coding sequence is TGTGCCAGCAGTTTCCCCGGGGGCGACAAAAACATTCAGTACTTC.

This clonotype is labeled as medium-sized. This beta chain is a stray read from a library made for alpha chains; its abundance is not meaningful. The chain links TRBV7-9 to TRBJ1-3, with no clear D. This CDR3 contains 12 residues. The germline V gene has CDR1 SEHNR and CDR2 FQNEAQ (reference sequence). The V end was cut by 5 bases, the J end by 3 bases, with 5 bases between. The CDR3 loop reads CASSPHGNTIYF. The DNA for the CDR3 is TGTGCCAGCAGCCCCCATGGAAACACCATATATTTT.

This clonotype counts as medium-sized. This beta chain appears as a stray read in a library generated for alpha chains; its size is not informative. The V gene is TRBV7-9, the J gene TRBJ2-1, with D uncertain. CDR3 length: 14 amino acids. Trimming took off 7 bases at V and 4 bases at J, with 14 bases between the two ends. The V gene's germline CDR1 is SEHNR and CDR2 FQNEAQ (reference sequence). The CDR3 here is CASTSVDGYNEQFF. The CDR3 nucleotides are TGTGCCAGCACAAGCGTCGATGGATACAATGAGCAGTTCTTC.

This clonotype is categorized as medium-sized. For a library built for alpha chains, this beta chain is a stray read; little rests on its size. The genes are TRBV20-1 and TRBJ1-1; the D gene is possibly TRBD1 (5 bases). CDR1 and CDR2 from the germline V gene are DFQATT and SNEGSKA (reference sequence). V was pared by 4 bases and J by 3 bases, with 15 bases between. This CDR3 is 14 amino acids long. The DNA for the CDR3 is TGCAGTGCTACCCGGGGGTCCGGGCACACTGAAGCTTTCTTT. It is translated as CSATRGSGHTEAFF.

This clonotype was recorded at least ten times. Found in a library prepared for alpha chains, this beta chain is an off-target read, and its abundance has little meaning. The chain carries TRBV7-2 and TRBJ2-3; 7 bases match TRBD2. This CDR3 has 14 amino acids. CDR1 is SGHTA and CDR2 is FQGNSA in the germline V gene. V dropped 7 bases and J dropped 2; count of bases not matched to a gene: 6. The CDR3 region is CASKIAGPTDTQYF. CDR3 coding DNA: TGTGCCAGCAAAATAGCGGGCCCCACAGATACGCAGTATTTT.

By share of the sample, this clonotype is medium-sized (0.01 to 0.1%). This beta chain turned up in a library designed for alpha chains; as an off-target read, its abundance says little. The chain combines TRBV3-2 with TRBJ2-3; the table's D gene call, TRBD2, was not cross checked with the DNA. TRBV3-2 is listed as a pseudogene. The CDR3 is 17 amino acids. The CDR3 bases are TGTGCCAGCAGCCAAGATGAGGCGGGAGGCAGCACAGATACGCAGTATTTT. Translating it yields CASSQDEAGGSTDTQYF.

This clonotype is deemed medium-sized. Because the library targeted alpha chains, this beta chain is an off-target read whose size means little. The rearrangement joins TRBV7-2 to TRBJ2-1, with D maybe TRBD2 (5 bases). Trimming took 5 bases from V and 2 from J, leaving 16 bases between them. CDR3 length: 16 amino acids. From germline, CDR1 is SGHTA and CDR2 FQGNSA. The CDR3 region is CASSPEEQTPYNEQFF. CDR3 nucleotide sequence: TGTGCCAGCAGCCCGGAGGAGCAGACCCCCTACAATGAGCAGTTCTTC.

Turning to this clonotype: This beta chain lies outside the target of a library built for alpha chains; its clone size means little. The rearrangement uses TRBV6-2 or TRBV6-3 and TRBJ1-1; no clear D. This CDR3 is 12 amino acids long. Trimming left V 4 bases short and J 5 bases short, with 8 bases between. Germline V gene data show CDR1 as MNHEY and CDR2 as SVGEGT. In DNA form, the CDR3 reads TGTGCCAGCAGTTTCCTGGGGACTGAAGCTTTCTTT. Translation: CASSFLGTEAFF.

As regards this clonotype: Because this beta chain is a stray read in a library intended to capture alpha chains, its abundance should not be given much weight. V and J are TRBV28 and TRBJ2-5; 9 positions match TRBD2. Germline CDR1 and CDR2: MDHEN and SYDVKM. The V gene end was trimmed by 7 bases and the J gene end by 3 bases; junction bases not matched to a gene: 15. The CDR3 length is 17 residues. In DNA form, the CDR3 reads TGTGCCAGCAACACTAGGGCTAGCGGGGCAATTAAAGAGACCCAGTACTTC. Its translation is CASNTRASGAIKETQYF.

By share, this clonotype ranks as large. This beta chain is off target for a library built for alpha chains, so its abundance means little. The rearrangement uses TRBV20-1 and TRBJ2-1; 9 bases align to TRBD2. The CDR3 totals 15 residues. The V and J ends lost 0 bases and 7 bases, in that order; junction bases with no gene match: 7. The germline CDR1 and CDR2 sequences are DFQATT and SNEGSKA (reference sequence). CDR3 bases: TGCAGTGCTAGAGATAAAACTAGCGGGTATAATGAGCAGTTCTTC. It is translated as CSARDKTSGYNEQFF.

This clonotype is medium-sized by share. The library was designed around alpha chains, so this beta chain is a stray read whose abundance carries little weight. This chain joins TRBV7-9 and TRBJ2-7, with 7 nucleotides matching TRBD1. The V and J ends lost 4 bases and 4 bases, in that order; junction bases with no gene match: 13. There are 16 residues in the CDR3. CDR1 and CDR2 (germline): SEHNR, FQNEAQ (reference sequence). The CDR3 region has the DNA TGTGCCAGCAGCTCGACCAGCTCCGGGACAGATTACGAGCAGTACTTC. Translating gives CASSSTSSGTDYEQYF.

This clonotype counts as medium-sized. As an off-target read in a library built for alpha chains, this beta chain has a frequency of little significance. The genes are TRBV5-1 and TRBJ2-6; D unresolved. CDR3 length: 15 amino acids. Germline CDR1 reads SGHRS; CDR2 reads YFSETQ. V shed 6 bases and J shed 1 base, with 11 bases lying between them. Here the CDR3 reads CASKGSLSGANVLTF. The CDR3 DNA reads as TGCGCCAGCAAAGGCAGCCTGTCTGGGGCCAACGTCCTGACTTTC.

This clonotype is judged medium-sized. This beta chain is an unintended read in a library built for alpha chains; its size means little. The V and J genes are TRBV7-2 and TRBJ2-7; 7 bases are a match to TRBD2. V was pared by 8 bases and J by 0 bases, with 4 bases of the junction left unmatched. Germline lookup yields CDR1 SGHTA and CDR2 FQGNSA. The CDR3 runs 13 residues. CDR3 bases: TGTGCCAGCCCCCAGCGGGACTCCTACGAGCAGTACTTC. Protein sequence: CASPQRDSYEQYF.

In this sample, this clonotype is medium-sized (0.01 to 0.1%). This beta chain turned up in a library designed for alpha chains; as an off-target read, its abundance says little. The chain is built from TRBV6-5 and TRBJ1-1; tentatively, D is TRBD1 (5 bases). This CDR3 contains 17 residues. Germline V gives CDR1 MNHEY, CDR2 SVGAGI. Between the trimmed V and J ends, which lost 2 bases and 3 bases, there was a span of 19 bases. The CDR3 DNA sequence: TGTGCCAGCAGTTACCGGGGGGGATTGGTCTTCCACACTGAAGCTTTCTTT. It is translated as CASSYRGGLVFHTEAFF.

As for this clonotype: As an off-target read in a library built for alpha chains, this beta chain has a frequency of little significance. The V and J genes are TRBV9 and TRBJ1-2; TRBD1 aligns across 12 bases. CDR3 length: 15 residues. Germline-derived CDR1 and CDR2 are SGDLS and YYNGEE. J lost 8 bases, V lost 3 bases, and 8 bases had no gene match. The CDR3 spells CASSGGQGAHSGYTF. For the CDR3, the DNA is TGTGCCAGCAGCGGGGGACAGGGGGCACACTCCGGCTACACCTTC.

This clonotype is medium-sized in the sample. This beta chain slipped into a library made for alpha chains as a stray read, so its size is not meaningful. This sequence joins TRBV2 and TRBJ2-1; 10 bases are a match to TRBD2. The J segment lost 1 base and the V segment lost 11 bases, leaving 2 bases of the junction unmatched. Germline loops: CDR1 SNHLY, CDR2 FYNNEI. The CDR3 loop spans 13 amino acids. In DNA, the CDR3 is TGTGCCGGGGGACTAGCGTCCTACAATGAGCAGTTCTTC. This codes for CAGGLASYNEQFF.

This clonotype ranks as medium-sized. A library made for alpha chains picked up this beta chain off target, so its size means little. The J gene is TRBJ2-7, the V gene TRBV5-1, with 12 bases fitting TRBD2. The CDR3 has 16 amino acids. The germline gives CDR1 SGHRS, CDR2 YFSETQ. Trimming took 0 bases from V and 1 from J; bases not matched to a gene: 2. The DNA for the CDR3 is TGCGCCAGCAGCTTGGGGACTAGCGGGGTATCCTACGAGCAGTACTTC. Translated, it gives CASSLGTSGVSYEQYF.

This clonotype ranks as medium-sized. This beta chain was picked up by a library intended for alpha chains and is off target, so its count carries little meaning. The chain has TRBV5-1 and TRBJ1-1; D might be TRBD1 (5 bases). Germline V lookup: CDR1 SGHRS, CDR2 YFSETQ. The CDR3 runs 14 residues. V was cut by 7 bases and J by 2 bases, with 15 bases left in between. Here the CDR3 reads CASEVGRGNTEAFF. CDR3 coding DNA: TGCGCCAGCGAGGTTGGAAGGGGAAACACTGAAGCTTTCTTT. The whole variable domain, remainder taken from reference TRBV5-1 and TRBJ1-1, is KAGVTQTPRYLIKTRGQQVTLSCSPISGHRSVSWYQQTPGQGLQFLFEYFSETQRNKGNFPGRFSGRQFSNSRSEMNVSTLELGDSALYLCASEVGRGNTEAFFGQGTRLTVV.

This clonotype is medium-sized. The size of this beta chain means little, since it is a stray read in a library made for alpha chains. The genes are TRBV10-3 and TRBJ1-2; 11 bases align to TRBD1. Per germline, CDR1 ENHRY and CDR2 SYGVKD. The CDR3 length is 17 residues. J gave up 7 bases and V 6 bases, and 16 bases lay outside the gene matches. CDR3 DNA sequence: TGTGCCATCAGGAACAGCGCCAGGACAGGGGGCTTTGGTGGCTACACCTTC. It is translated as CAIRNSARTGGFGGYTF.

Within the sample, this clonotype is medium-sized. Since the library was made to target alpha chains, this beta chain is a stray read and its abundance is not meaningful. The chain links TRBV19 to TRBJ2-1, with D possibly matching TRBD2 (5 bases). The CDR3 length is 14 residues. In germline, CDR1 is LNHDA, CDR2 SQIVND (reference sequence). V was pared by 11 bases and J by 6 bases, with 20 bases between. CDR3 coding DNA: TGTGCCGCTAATAACGGGAAAGTAATCAATGAGCAGTTCTTC. Translation: CAANNGKVINEQFF.

Comment on this clonotype: This beta chain slipped into a library made for alpha chains as a stray read, so its size is not meaningful. The rearrangement uses TRBV3-1 and TRBJ2-1; D is unclear. The V gene lost 5 bases and the J gene lost 6 bases, with 8 bases spanning the gap. The germline CDR1 and CDR2 sequences are LGHDT and YNNKEL (reference sequence). This CDR3 comprises 12 residues. CDR3 sequence (DNA): TGTGCCAGCAGCTTCACCGCCAATGAGCAGTTCTTC. This encodes CASSFTANEQFF.

By its share, this clonotype is medium-sized. The library was designed around alpha chains, so this beta chain is a stray read whose abundance carries little weight. This rearrangement joins TRBV28 to TRBJ2-3, with a tentative D call TRBD1 (5 bases). The germline V gene encodes CDR1 MDHEN and CDR2 SYDVKM. Trimming shortened V by 3 bases and J by 4 bases, and 14 bases separated the two germline ends. The CDR3 is 15 residues long. CDR3 region: CASSLYRGSSDTQYF. In DNA form, the CDR3 reads TGTGCCAGCAGTTTGTATAGGGGATCGTCAGATACGCAGTATTTT.

This clonotype has a handful of counts. The library was prepared for alpha chains; this beta chain is a stray read, so its frequency means little. The chain has TRBV5-1 and TRBJ2-3, with a possible D match to TRBD2 (7 bases). The CDR3 sequence is 14 residues long. Germline CDR1 reads SGHRS; CDR2 reads YFSETQ. Trimming took off 5 bases at V and 2 bases at J, with 12 bases between the two ends. This chain's CDR3 is CASRVGGPTDTQYF. Here the CDR3 DNA reads TGCGCCAGCAGGGTCGGGGGGCCCACAGATACGCAGTATTTT. Full variable domain (missing parts from reference TRBV5-1 and TRBJ2-3): KAGVTQTPRYLIKTRGQQVTLSCSPISGHRSVSWYQQTPGQGLQFLFEYFSETQRNKGNFPGRFSGRQFSNSRSEMNVSTLELGDSALYLCASRVGGPTDTQYFGPGTRLTVL.

Turning to this clonotype: Found in a library prepared for alpha chains, this beta chain is an off-target read, and its abundance has little meaning. The V gene is TRBV24-1, the J gene TRBJ2-6; the D is unclear. This CDR3 is built from 13 residues. Trimming removed 9 bases at V and 1 base at J, with 6 bases between. CDR1 is KGHDR and CDR2 is SFDVKD in the germline V gene. The CDR3 loop reads CATGLSGANVLTF. Written as DNA, the CDR3 is TGTGCCACCGGTCTGTCTGGGGCCAACGTCCTGACTTTC.

By share, this clonotype counts as medium-sized. Since the library was made to target alpha chains, this beta chain is a stray read and its abundance is not meaningful. This sequence joins TRBV7-9 and TRBJ1-4, with D possibly TRBD1 on 6 matching bases. V was pared by 4 bases and J by 2 bases, with 11 bases between. The CDR3 sequence is 15 residues long. Germline values: CDR1 SEHNR, CDR2 FQNEAQ (reference sequence). CDR3: CASSSEGGTNEKLFF. The CDR3 DNA is TGTGCCAGCAGCTCCGAAGGGGGGACTAATGAAAAACTGTTTTTT.